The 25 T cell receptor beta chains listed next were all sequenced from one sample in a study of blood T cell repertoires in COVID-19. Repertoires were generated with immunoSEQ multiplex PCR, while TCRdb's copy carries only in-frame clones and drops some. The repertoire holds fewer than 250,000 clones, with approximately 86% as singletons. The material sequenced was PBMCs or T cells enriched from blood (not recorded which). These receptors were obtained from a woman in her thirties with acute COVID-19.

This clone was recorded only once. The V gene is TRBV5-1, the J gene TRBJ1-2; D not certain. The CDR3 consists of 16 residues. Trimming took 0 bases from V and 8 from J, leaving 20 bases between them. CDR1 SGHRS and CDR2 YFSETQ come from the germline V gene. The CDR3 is CASSLASSLWGGGYTF. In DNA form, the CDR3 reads TGCGCCAGCAGCTTGGCTTCCTCCCTATGGGGAGGCGGCTACACCTTC. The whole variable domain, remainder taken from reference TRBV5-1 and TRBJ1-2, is KAGVTQTPRYLIKTRGQQVTLSCSPISGHRSVSWYQQTPGQGLQFLFEYFSETQRNKGNFPGRFSGRQFSNSRSEMNVSTLELGDSALYLCASSLASSLWGGGYTFGSGTRLTVV.

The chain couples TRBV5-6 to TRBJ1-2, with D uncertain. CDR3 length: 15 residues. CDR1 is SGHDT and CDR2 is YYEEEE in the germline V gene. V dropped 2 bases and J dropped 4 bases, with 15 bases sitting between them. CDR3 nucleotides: TGTGCCAGCAGCTTATCTGCGAACCCTCCCTATGGCTACACCTTC. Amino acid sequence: CASSLSANPPYGYTF.

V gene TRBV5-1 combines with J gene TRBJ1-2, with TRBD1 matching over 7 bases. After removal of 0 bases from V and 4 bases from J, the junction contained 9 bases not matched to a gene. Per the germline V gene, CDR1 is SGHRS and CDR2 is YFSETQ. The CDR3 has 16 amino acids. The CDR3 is CASSLEPRDRPYGYTF. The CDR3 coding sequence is TGCGCCAGCAGCTTGGAACCCCGGGACAGACCCTATGGCTACACCTTC.

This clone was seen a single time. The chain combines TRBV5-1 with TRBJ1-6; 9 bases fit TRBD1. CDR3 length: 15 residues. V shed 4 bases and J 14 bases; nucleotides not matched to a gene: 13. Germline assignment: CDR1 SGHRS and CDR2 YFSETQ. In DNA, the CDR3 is TGCGCCAGCAGCACCCGGACAGGGGTGGGTACAACCCTCCACTTT. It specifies CASSTRTGVGTTLHF.

As DNA, the CDR3 is TGTGCCAGCAGACACGCTGGACAGGGAACAGATACGCAGTATTTT. Translation: CASRHAGQGTDTQYF. The chain recombines TRBV6-5 with TRBJ2-3; 8 nucleotides line up with TRBD1. The CDR3 extends over 15 amino acids. In germline, CDR1 is MNHEY, CDR2 SVGAGI. Germline trimming cut 6 bases from V and 3 bases from J; bases unmatched to any gene: 8.

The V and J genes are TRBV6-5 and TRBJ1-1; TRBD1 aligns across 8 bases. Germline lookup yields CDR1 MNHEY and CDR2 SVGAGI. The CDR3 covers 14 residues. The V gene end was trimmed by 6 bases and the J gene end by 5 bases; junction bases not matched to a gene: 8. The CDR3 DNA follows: TGTGCCAGCAGACCCCAGGGGGCTTGGACTGAAGCTTTCTTT. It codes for CASRPQGAWTEAFF.

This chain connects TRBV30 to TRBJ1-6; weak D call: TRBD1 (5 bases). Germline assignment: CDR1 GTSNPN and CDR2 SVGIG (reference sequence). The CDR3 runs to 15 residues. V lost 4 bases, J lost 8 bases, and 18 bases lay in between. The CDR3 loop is CAWTPRGGVDSPLHF. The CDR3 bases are TGTGCCTGGACCCCTCGTGGAGGGGTTGATTCACCCCTCCACTTT.

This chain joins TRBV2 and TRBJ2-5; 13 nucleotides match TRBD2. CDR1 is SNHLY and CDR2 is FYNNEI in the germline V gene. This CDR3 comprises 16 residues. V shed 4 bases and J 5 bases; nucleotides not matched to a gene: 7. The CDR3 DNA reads TGTGCCAGCAGTGGTAGGACTAGCGGGGGTTTGGAGACCCAGTACTTC. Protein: CASSGRTSGGLETQYF.

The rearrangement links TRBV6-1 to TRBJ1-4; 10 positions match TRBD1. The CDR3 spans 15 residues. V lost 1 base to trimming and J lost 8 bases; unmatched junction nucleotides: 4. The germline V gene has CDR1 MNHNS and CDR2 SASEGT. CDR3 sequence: CASSEGDRGFEKLFF. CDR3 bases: TGTGCCAGCAGTGAAGGGGACAGGGGTTTCGAAAAACTGTTTTTT.

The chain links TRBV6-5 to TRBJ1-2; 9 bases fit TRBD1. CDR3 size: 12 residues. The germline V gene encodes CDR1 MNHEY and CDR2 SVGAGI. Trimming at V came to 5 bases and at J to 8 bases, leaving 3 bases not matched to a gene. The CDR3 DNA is TGTGCCAGCAGTCCGGGACAGGGAGGCTACACCTTC. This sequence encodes CASSPGQGGYTF.

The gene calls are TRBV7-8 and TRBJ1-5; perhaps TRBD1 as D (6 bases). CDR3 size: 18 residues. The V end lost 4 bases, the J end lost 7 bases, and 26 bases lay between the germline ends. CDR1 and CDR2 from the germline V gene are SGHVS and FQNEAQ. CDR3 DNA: TGTGCCAGCAGCTCCCAACTAGGGGGTAGCGAGGTGTTGCAGCCCCAGCATTTT. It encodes CASSSQLGGSEVLQPQHF. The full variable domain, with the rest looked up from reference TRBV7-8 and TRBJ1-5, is GAGVSQSPRYKVAKRGQDVALRCDPISGHVSLFWYQQALGQGPEFLTYFQNEAQLDKSGLPSDRFFAERPEGSVSTLKIQRTQQEDSAVYLCASSSQLGGSEVLQPQHFGDGTRLSIL.

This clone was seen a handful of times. CDR3 sequence reads: CASNHWRRNSNQPQHF. The CDR3 DNA sequence: TGTGCCAGTAACCATTGGAGGAGAAATAGCAATCAGCCCCAGCATTTT. The genes are TRBV19 and TRBJ1-5; D is uncertain. Trimming cost V 7 bases and J 0 bases, with 16 bases left between them. The germline V gene encodes CDR1 LNHDA and CDR2 SQIVND (reference sequence). The CDR3 runs to 16 residues. Drawing the rest from reference TRBV19 and TRBJ1-5, the complete variable domain is DGGITQSPKYLFRKEGQNVTLSCEQNLNHDAMYWYRQDPGQGLRLIYYSQIVNDFQKGDIAEGYSVSREKKESFPLTVTSAQKNPTAFYLCASNHWRRNSNQPQHFGDGTRLSIL.

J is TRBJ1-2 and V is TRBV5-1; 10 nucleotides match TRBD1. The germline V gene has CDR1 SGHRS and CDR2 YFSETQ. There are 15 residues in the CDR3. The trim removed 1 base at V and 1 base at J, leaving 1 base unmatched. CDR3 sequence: CASSLRTGGNYGYTF. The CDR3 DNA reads TGCGCCAGCAGCTTGCGGACAGGGGGTAACTATGGCTACACCTTC.

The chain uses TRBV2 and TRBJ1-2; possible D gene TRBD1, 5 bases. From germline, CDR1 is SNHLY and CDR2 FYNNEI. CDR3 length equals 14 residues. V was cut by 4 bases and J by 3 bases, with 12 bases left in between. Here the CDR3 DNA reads TGTGCCAGCAGTGGGGGGGAAGGATACTATGGCTACACCTTC. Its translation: CASSGGEGYYGYTF.

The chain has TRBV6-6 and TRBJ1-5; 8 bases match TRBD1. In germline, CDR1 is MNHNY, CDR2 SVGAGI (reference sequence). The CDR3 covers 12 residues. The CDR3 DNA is TGTGCAGCTCAGGGGGCTCAGCAGCCCCAGCATTTT. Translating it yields CAAQGAQQPQHF.

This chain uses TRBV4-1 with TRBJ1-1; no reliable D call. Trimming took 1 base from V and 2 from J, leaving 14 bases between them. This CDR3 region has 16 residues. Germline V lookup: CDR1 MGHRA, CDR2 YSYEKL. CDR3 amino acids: CASSQVSRQINTEAFF. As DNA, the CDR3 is TGCGCCAGCAGCCAAGTGAGCAGGCAGATCAACACTGAAGCTTTCTTT.

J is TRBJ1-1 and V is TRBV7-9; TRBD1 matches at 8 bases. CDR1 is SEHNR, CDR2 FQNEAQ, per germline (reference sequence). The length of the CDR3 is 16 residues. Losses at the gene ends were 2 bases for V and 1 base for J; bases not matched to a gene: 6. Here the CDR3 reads CASSLSRTGTNTEAFF. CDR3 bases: TGTGCCAGCAGCTTATCCCGGACAGGGACGAACACTGAAGCTTTCTTT.

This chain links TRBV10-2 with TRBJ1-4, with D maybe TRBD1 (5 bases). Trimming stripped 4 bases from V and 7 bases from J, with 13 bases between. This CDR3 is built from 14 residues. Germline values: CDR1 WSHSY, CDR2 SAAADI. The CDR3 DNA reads TGCGCCAGCAGTGGGGGGGGAGGCGGTGAAAAACTGTTTTTT. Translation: CASSGGGGGEKLFF.

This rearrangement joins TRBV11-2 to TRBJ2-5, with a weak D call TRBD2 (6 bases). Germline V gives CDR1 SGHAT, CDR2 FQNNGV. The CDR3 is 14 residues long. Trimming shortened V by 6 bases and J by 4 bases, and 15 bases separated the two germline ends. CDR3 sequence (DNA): TGTGCCAGCAGTCCACCGACTAGTGGAGAGACCCAGTACTTC. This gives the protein CASSPPTSGETQYF.

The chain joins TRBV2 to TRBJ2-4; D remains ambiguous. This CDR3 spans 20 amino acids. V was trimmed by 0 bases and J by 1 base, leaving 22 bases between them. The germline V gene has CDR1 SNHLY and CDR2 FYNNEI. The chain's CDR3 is CASSEALRGTILYAKNIQYF. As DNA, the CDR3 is TGTGCCAGCAGTGAAGCGCTTAGAGGAACCATCCTCTACGCCAAAAACATTCAGTACTTC.

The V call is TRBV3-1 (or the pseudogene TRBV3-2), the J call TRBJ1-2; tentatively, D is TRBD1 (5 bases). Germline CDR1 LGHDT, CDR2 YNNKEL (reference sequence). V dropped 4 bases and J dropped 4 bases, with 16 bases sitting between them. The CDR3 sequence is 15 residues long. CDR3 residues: CASSPADRGGYGYTF. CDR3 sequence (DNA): TGTGCCAGCAGCCCGGCGGATCGGGGGGGCTATGGCTACACCTTC.

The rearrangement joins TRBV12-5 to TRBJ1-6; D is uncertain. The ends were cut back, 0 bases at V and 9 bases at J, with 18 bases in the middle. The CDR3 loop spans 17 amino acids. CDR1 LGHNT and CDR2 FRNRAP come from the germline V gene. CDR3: CASGLVLGASRGSPLHF. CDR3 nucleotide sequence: TGTGCTAGTGGTTTGGTACTCGGAGCCTCACGAGGTTCACCCCTCCACTTT.

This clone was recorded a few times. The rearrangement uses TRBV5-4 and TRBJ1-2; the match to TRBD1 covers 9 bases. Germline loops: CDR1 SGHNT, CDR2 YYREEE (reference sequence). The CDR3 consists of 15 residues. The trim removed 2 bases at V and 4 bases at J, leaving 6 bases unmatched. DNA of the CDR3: TGTGCCAGCAGCTTACGGACAGGGGATTTCTATGGCTACACCTTC. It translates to CASSLRTGDFYGYTF.

CDR3 nucleotides: TGTGCCAGCAGCGTAGACGTGGCGGGGGGTGGCGAGCAGTTCTTC. This codes for CASSVDVAGGGEQFF. The chain couples TRBV11-1 to TRBJ2-1; 8 positions match TRBD2. In germline, CDR1 is SGHAT, CDR2 FQDESV (reference sequence). The CDR3 runs 15 residues. The trim removed 5 bases at V and 10 bases at J, leaving 13 bases unmatched.

CDR3 in amino acids: CASSSDFSYNEQFF. CDR3 coding DNA: TGTGCCAGCAGCTCCGACTTTTCCTACAATGAGCAGTTCTTC. This chain connects TRBV7-2 to TRBJ2-1, with D unclear. V lost 4 bases and J 1 base, leaving 8 bases between the germline ends. Per germline, CDR1 SGHTA and CDR2 FQGNSA. CDR3 length: 14 residues.